This TCR beta chain was captured in a study of cytomegalovirus exposure and HLA in healthy donors. PCR amplification relied on 60 Vbeta primers (plus 13 Jbeta primers). Libraries were prepared by immunoSEQ multiplex PCR; TCRdb keeps only in-frame clonotypes and omits some of them. The sample has around 100,000 clones, around three quarters seen once. Trimming left V 6 bases short and J 2 bases short, with 8 bases between. Looked up from germline, CDR1 is SNHLY and CDR2 is FYNNEI. This CDR3 has 13 residues. The chain couples TRBV2 to TRBJ1-3; D is perhaps TRBD1 (5 bases). Sequencing was carried out using PBMCs. This sequence originates from a female donor in good health and CMV-seropositive. CDR3 amino acids: CASRGGAGNTIYF. CDR3 sequence (DNA): TGTGCCAGCAGGGGGGGGGCTGGAAACACCATATATTTT.